Each of the 22 T cell receptor beta chains below was sequenced from the same sample in a study of shared clonotypes between healthy human individuals. Using immunoSEQ multiplex PCR, the repertoire was profiled, and TCRdb retains in-frame clones only, with some absent. The sample carries over a million clones, roughly 98.5% recorded once. Material for sequencing was naive CD4+ T cells sorted from blood. Indicated subset: CD45RA+ positively selected. These TCRs come from a young man in good health.

V gene TRBV2 combines with J gene TRBJ1-1; D gene ambiguous. The germline V gene has CDR1 SNHLY and CDR2 FYNNEI. The CDR3 consists of 13 residues. The V and J ends lost 6 bases and 4 bases respectively, with 12 bases between them. The CDR3 spells CASRARWGTEAFF. The CDR3 DNA is TGTGCCAGCAGGGCTCGGTGGGGCACTGAAGCTTTCTTT.

The V gene is TRBV27, the J gene TRBJ2-1, with D maybe TRBD2 (6 bases). Germline values: CDR1 MNHEY, CDR2 SMNVEV (reference sequence). CDR3 size: 16 residues. Trimming pared 6 bases from V and 4 bases from J, leaving 19 bases between. CDR3 region: CASSPIGLAGYNEQFF. CDR3 DNA sequence: TGTGCCAGCAGCCCTATCGGGCTCGCGGGGTACAATGAGCAGTTCTTC.

J is TRBJ2-5 and V is TRBV28, with D possibly being TRBD2 (7 bases). V was shortened by 6 bases and J by 5 bases, with 13 bases between the two germline ends. The CDR3 loop spans 13 amino acids. Germline loops: CDR1 MDHEN, CDR2 SYDVKM. Here the CDR3 reads CASRRGGSETQYF. Written as DNA, the CDR3 is TGTGCCAGCAGAAGGGGGGGGAGTGAGACCCAGTACTTC.

The gene calls are TRBV4-2 and TRBJ2-7; D is perhaps TRBD2 (5 bases). Trimming shortened V by 4 bases and J by 3 bases, and 10 bases separated the two germline ends. CDR3 length: 13 amino acids. Germline V gene data show CDR1 as LGHNA and CDR2 as YNFKEQ. The DNA for the CDR3 is TGTGCCAGCAGCCGAACTAGAGACTACGAGCAGTACTTC. Protein sequence: CASSRTRDYEQYF.

The V gene is TRBV7-9, the J gene TRBJ2-1; D is uncertain. V was cut by 3 bases and J by 5 bases, with 8 bases left in between. Germline V gene sequence: CDR1 SEHNR, CDR2 FQNEAQ (reference sequence). This CDR3 has 13 amino acids. The CDR3 coding sequence is TGTGCCAGCAGCTTTTACAGTAACAATGAGCAGTTCTTC. It is translated as CASSFYSNNEQFF.

The J gene is TRBJ2-7, the V gene TRBV9; tentative D call: TRBD1 (5 bases). Germline CDR1 and CDR2: SGDLS and YYNGEE. CDR3 length: 15 amino acids. Trimming pared 0 bases from V and 2 bases from J, leaving 12 bases between. CDR3 in amino acids: CASSVDPAQAYEQYF. CDR3 coding DNA: TGTGCCAGCAGCGTAGACCCGGCACAGGCCTACGAGCAGTACTTC.

In the case of this clone: At one boundary the junction diverges from the germline segment, which might be a read error. J is TRBJ2-2 and V is TRBV7-7, with D possibly matching TRBD1 (6 bases). The CDR3 extends over 15 amino acids. Germline V lookup: CDR1 SSHAT, CDR2 FNYEAQ (reference sequence). The CDR3 coding sequence is TGTGCTAGCAGCTTAGCAAGTCAGGGGTCCGGGGAGCTGTTTTTT. Translation: CASSLASQGSGELFF.

The chain carries TRBV5-1 and TRBJ2-7; possible D gene TRBD1, 6 bases. Germline V gene lookup returns CDR1 SGHRS and CDR2 YFSETQ. The V and J ends lost 3 bases and 3 bases respectively, with 16 bases between them. The CDR3 is made up of 15 amino acids. The CDR3 nucleotides are TGCGCCAGCAGCTCCCGGACAGCGTCTCACTACGAGCAGTACTTC. Translated, it gives CASSSRTASHYEQYF.

This chain joins TRBV6-1 and TRBJ2-7; tentative D call: TRBD1 (6 bases). Trimming pared 6 bases from V and 1 base from J, leaving 13 bases between. The CDR3 is 14 amino acids. CDR1 and CDR2 (germline): MNHNS, SASEGT. This CDR3 reads CASSPGTSSYEQYF. CDR3 sequence (DNA): TGTGCCAGCAGCCCCGGGACATCTTCCTACGAGCAGTACTTC.

V usage is TRBV28 and J usage is TRBJ2-3; 7 bases line up with TRBD1. With V trimmed by 3 bases and J by 6 bases, 6 bases remained unmatched. This CDR3 is 14 amino acids long. Germline CDR1 and CDR2: MDHEN and SYDVKM. The CDR3 bases are TGTGCCAGCAGTTTTTTAGGGGGCCGGGATACGCAGTATTTT. It yields the protein CASSFLGGRDTQYF.

The chain joins TRBV10-1 to TRBJ1-1; D is unresolved. CDR3 size: 13 residues. Trimming removed 1 base from V and 3 bases from J, with 6 bases in between. The V gene's germline CDR1 is WNHNN and CDR2 SYGVQD (reference sequence). Here the CDR3 DNA reads TGCGCCAGCAGTGAGTATTTCCACACTGAAGCTTTCTTT. Its translation is CASSEYFHTEAFF.

This chain joins TRBV5-1 and TRBJ2-7, with D perhaps TRBD1 (5 bases). Germline-derived CDR1 and CDR2 are SGHRS and YFSETQ. The CDR3 covers 13 residues. V lost 0 bases and J 7 bases, leaving 11 bases between the germline ends. CDR3 loop: CASSLETAREQYF. The CDR3 region has the DNA TGCGCCAGCAGCTTGGAGACAGCCCGGGAGCAGTACTTC.

The J gene is TRBJ2-7, the V gene TRBV10-2, with TRBD2 matching 9 bases. Germline assignment: CDR1 WSHSY and CDR2 SAAADI. Trimming removed 2 bases from V and 7 bases from J; junction bases left unmatched: 12. This CDR3 has 16 residues. The chain's CDR3 is CASSEPRASGMGEQYF. CDR3 nucleotide sequence: TGCGCCAGCAGTGAGCCGAGGGCTAGCGGGATGGGTGAGCAGTACTTC.

V and J are TRBV7-9 and TRBJ2-7; D is perhaps TRBD2 (6 bases). CDR1 SEHNR and CDR2 FQNEAQ come from the germline V gene (reference sequence). The CDR3 loop spans 15 amino acids. The V and J ends lost 3 bases and 12 bases respectively, with 24 bases between them. The CDR3 loop is CASSLTEGPVGRRYF. The DNA for the CDR3 is TGTGCCAGCAGCTTGACAGAAGGGCCTGTGGGGAGGCGGTACTTC.

The rearrangement uses TRBV29-1 and TRBJ2-1, with 10 bases matching TRBD2. This CDR3 contains 15 residues. After removal of 4 bases from V and 6 bases from J, the junction contained 9 bases not matched to a gene. Germline V gene sequence: CDR1 SQVTM, CDR2 ANQGSEA. The CDR3 DNA reads TGCAGCGTTGTTGGGTTACTAGCGGGAATCAATGAGCAGTTCTTC. Amino acid sequence: CSVVGLLAGINEQFF.

The gene calls are TRBV11-2 and TRBJ2-7; possibly TRBD1 for D (6 bases). V was clipped by 10 bases and J by 1 base, with 14 bases between them. Germline V gene sequence: CDR1 SGHAT, CDR2 FQNNGV. The CDR3 is 13 amino acids. The CDR3: CATASGHSYEQYF. CDR3 DNA: TGTGCCACCGCCTCGGGACATTCCTACGAGCAGTACTTC.

The chain combines TRBV2 with TRBJ2-1; the match to TRBD2 covers 7 bases. Germline V gene lookup returns CDR1 SNHLY and CDR2 FYNNEI. After removal of 2 bases from V and 2 bases from J, the junction contained 6 bases not matched to a gene. The CDR3 has 16 residues. The CDR3 region is CASSEMAGETYNEQFF. Here the CDR3 DNA reads TGTGCCAGCAGTGAAATGGCGGGAGAAACCTACAATGAGCAGTTCTTC. Variable domain in full (rest from reference TRBV2 and TRBJ2-1): EPEVTQTPSHQVTQMGQEVILRCVPISNHLYFYWYRQILGQKVEFLVSFYNNEISEKSEIFDDQFSVERPDGSNFTLKIRSTKLEDSAMYFCASSEMAGETYNEQFFGPGTRLTVL.

The J gene is TRBJ1-6, the V gene TRBV15; D gene ambiguous. Trimming removed 5 bases at V and 8 bases at J, with 13 bases between. Germline V lookup: CDR1 LNHNV, CDR2 YYDKDF (reference sequence). The CDR3 sequence is 14 residues long. The CDR3, as DNA: TGTGCCACCAGCCGGGAGACGAGGGATTCACCCCTCCACTTT. Protein sequence: CATSRETRDSPLHF. Combining the CDR3 with reference TRBV15 and TRBJ1-6 gives the whole variable domain DAMVIQNPRYQVTQFGKPVTLSCSQTLNHNVMYWYQQKSSQAPKLLFHYYDKDFNNEADTPDNFQSRRPNTSFCFLDIRSPGLGDTAMYLCATSRETRDSPLHFGNGTRLTVT.

This rearrangement joins TRBV10-1 to TRBJ2-3, with D uncertain. There are 12 residues in the CDR3. The germline CDR1 and CDR2 sequences are WNHNN and SYGVQD (reference sequence). V gave up 0 bases and J gave up 6 bases, with 4 bases separating them. The CDR3 sequence: CASSESHDTQYF. The CDR3 coding sequence is TGCGCCAGCAGTGAGTCGCACGATACGCAGTATTTT.

The chain has TRBV5-5 and TRBJ1-2; TRBD1 matches 8 bases. V lost 0 bases, J lost 8 bases, and 3 bases stayed unmatched. This CDR3 comprises 13 residues. Germline V gene sequence: CDR1 SGHKS, CDR2 YYEKEE (reference sequence). The CDR3 protein is CASSLGTGPGYTF. In nucleotides, the CDR3 is TGTGCCAGCAGCTTGGGGACAGGGCCCGGCTACACCTTC.

The chain joins TRBV30 to TRBJ2-3; TRBD2 matches at 9 bases. The germline V gene encodes CDR1 GTSNPN and CDR2 SVGIG (reference sequence). The CDR3 totals 16 residues. V gave up 2 bases and J gave up 7 bases; unmatched junction bases: 13. CDR3 in DNA: TGTGCCTGGAGTTCTGCGGGAGGGCCGCGACTCCATACGCAGTATTTT. Translated: CAWSSAGGPRLHTQYF.

The chain links TRBV5-1 to TRBJ2-2; 7 bases align to TRBD2. Germline loops: CDR1 SGHRS, CDR2 YFSETQ. The CDR3 sequence is 16 residues long. After removal of 0 bases from V and 4 bases from J, the junction contained 6 bases not matched to a gene. This CDR3 is CASSLGVGGSTGELFF. The CDR3 coding sequence is TGCGCCAGCAGCTTGGGCGTGGGAGGGAGCACCGGGGAGCTGTTTTTT.